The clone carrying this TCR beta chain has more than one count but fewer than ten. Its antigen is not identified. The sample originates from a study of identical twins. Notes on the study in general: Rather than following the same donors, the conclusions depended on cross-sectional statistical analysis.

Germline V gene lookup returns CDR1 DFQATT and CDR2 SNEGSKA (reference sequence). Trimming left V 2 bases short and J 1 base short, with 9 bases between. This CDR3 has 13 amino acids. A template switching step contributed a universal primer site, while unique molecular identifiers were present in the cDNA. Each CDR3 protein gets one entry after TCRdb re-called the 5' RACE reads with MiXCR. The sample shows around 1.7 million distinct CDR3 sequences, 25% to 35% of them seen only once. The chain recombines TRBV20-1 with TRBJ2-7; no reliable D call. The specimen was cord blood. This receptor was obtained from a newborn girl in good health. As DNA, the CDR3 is TGCAGTGCTAGACCCCTAGGGTCCTACGAGCAGTACTTC. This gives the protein CSARPLGSYEQYF.